The next 21 T cell receptor beta chains were all read from a single sample in a study of OX40 agonist ivuxolimab in advanced cancers. This table comes from immunoSEQ multiplex PCR, and its TCRdb copy is limited to in-frame clones, with some not included. The sample includes about 34,000 clones, around 90% of them seen just once. Sequencing used CD4+ or CD8+ T cells sorted from blood, obtained in a trial of the OX40 agonist ivuxolimab. These receptors were collected from an adult with an advanced solid tumor such as melanoma, head and neck, liver or kidney cancer.

CDR3 nucleotide sequence: TGTGCCAGCAGGCGAAGGGGCACAGATACGCAGTATTTT. It yields the protein CASRRRGTDTQYF. The chain joins TRBV27 to TRBJ2-3; D is uncertain. The germline gives CDR1 MNHEY, CDR2 SMNVEV (reference sequence). Trimming pared 6 bases from V and 1 base from J, leaving 8 bases between. The CDR3 runs 13 residues.

This chain uses TRBV27 with TRBJ1-6; a weak D match, TRBD1 (5 bases). This CDR3 is built from 13 residues. Trimming took 7 bases from V and 5 from J, leaving 9 bases between them. From germline, CDR1 is MNHEY and CDR2 SMNVEV (reference sequence). CDR3 sequence (DNA): TGTGCCAGCAACACAGGAGATAATTCACCCCTCCACTTT. Translated: CASNTGDNSPLHF.

The chain employs TRBV28 and TRBJ2-7, with 7 bases matching TRBD1. Looked up from germline, CDR1 is MDHEN and CDR2 is SYDVKM. Trimming removed 8 bases from V and 4 bases from J; junction bases left unmatched: 14. This CDR3 comprises 15 residues. DNA for the CDR3: TGTGCCAGCGCCCCCGCGGCAGGGGGAAGATACGAGCAGTACTTC. This encodes CASAPAAGGRYEQYF.

The gene calls are TRBV7-3 and TRBJ1-1, with a possible D match to TRBD1 (5 bases). V was cut by 5 bases and J by 0 bases, with 22 bases left in between. The CDR3 has 18 amino acids. Germline V gene data show CDR1 as SGHTA and CDR2 as FQGTGA. The CDR3 DNA sequence: TGTGCCAGCAGCCCACAACCGGGGGGTTGGTCTATGAACACTGAAGCTTTCTTT. Translation: CASSPQPGGWSMNTEAFF. The whole variable domain, filled in from reference TRBV7-3 and TRBJ1-1, reads GAGVSQTPSNKVTEKGKYVELRCDPISGHTALYWYRQSLGQGPEFLIYFQGTGAADDSGLPNDRFFAVRPEGSVSTLKIQRTERGDSAVYLCASSPQPGGWSMNTEAFFGQGTRLTVV.

The CDR3 sequence is CASSQVSLAGGTTQYF. CDR3 nucleotide sequence: TGCGCCAGCAGCCAAGTATCACTAGCGGGAGGGACTACGCAGTATTTT. J is TRBJ2-3 and V is TRBV4-1, with TRBD2 matching over 13 bases. There are 16 residues in the CDR3. Germline V CDR1 and CDR2: MGHRA, YSYEKL. With V trimmed by 1 base and J by 8 bases, 6 bases remained unmatched.

V usage is TRBV2 and J usage is TRBJ2-6, with D tentatively TRBD1 or TRBD2 (5 bases each). Germline assignment: CDR1 SNHLY and CDR2 FYNNEI. The CDR3 spans 14 residues. The V end lost 10 bases, the J end lost 0 bases, and 10 bases lay between the germline ends. The CDR3 is CATGRSSGANVLTF. The CDR3 DNA reads TGTGCCACGGGACGGAGCTCTGGGGCCAACGTCCTGACTTTC. The full variable domain, rest sourced from reference TRBV2 and TRBJ2-6, is EPEVTQTPSHQVTQMGQEVILRCVPISNHLYFYWYRQILGQKVEFLVSFYNNEISEKSEIFDDQFSVERPDGSNFTLKIRSTKLEDSAMYFCATGRSSGANVLTFGAGSRLTVL.

This clone has just a few counts. The chain combines TRBV6-5 with TRBJ2-3, with 8 nucleotides matching TRBD1. The trim removed 6 bases at V and 6 bases at J, leaving 11 bases unmatched. CDR1 and CDR2 from the germline V gene are MNHEY and SVGAGI. This CDR3 is built from 15 residues. CDR3 coding DNA: TGTGCCAGCAGCCGACAAGGACAGGGAGTGGATACGCAGTATTTT. Amino acids: CASSRQGQGVDTQYF.

This chain's CDR3 is CASSLSGQPTGELFF. The CDR3 DNA reads TGTGCCAGCAGCCTTAGCGGGCAGCCCACCGGGGAGCTGTTTTTT. The gene calls are TRBV6-1 and TRBJ2-2; 7 bases agree with TRBD2. CDR3 length equals 15 residues. Germline CDR1 reads MNHNS; CDR2 reads SASEGT. V shed 6 bases, J shed 4 bases, and the junction held 8 bases outside the gene matches.

This sequence joins TRBV28 and TRBJ2-7; D gene unclear. V was cut by 5 bases and J by 4 bases, with 12 bases left in between. CDR3 length: 13 residues. The germline V gene has CDR1 MDHEN and CDR2 SYDVKM. Here the CDR3 reads CASSPPGRYEQYF. The CDR3 DNA reads as TGTGCCAGCAGTCCTCCGGGCAGGTACGAGCAGTACTTC.

The V gene is TRBV19, the J gene TRBJ2-5; D ambiguous. CDR1 is LNHDA and CDR2 is SQIVND in the germline V gene (reference sequence). Trimming took off 1 base at V and 1 base at J, with 4 bases between the two ends. The CDR3 runs 13 residues. The CDR3 DNA is TGTGCCAGTAGTATAGGAAGCCAAGAGACCCAGTACTTC. This translates into CASSIGSQETQYF.

The chain links TRBV4-3 to TRBJ2-3, with TRBD2 identical over 11 bases. Trimming at V came to 2 bases and at J to 4 bases, leaving 11 bases not matched to a gene. CDR3 length: 18 amino acids. Per germline, CDR1 LGHNA and CDR2 YSLEER. The CDR3 is CASSQQLLAGAGADTQYF. The CDR3 nucleotides are TGCGCCAGCAGCCAACAACTACTAGCGGGGGCTGGGGCAGATACGCAGTATTTT.

This clone has only a few counts. J is TRBJ1-2 and V is TRBV20-1; no reliable D call. Trimming left V 3 bases short and J 2 bases short, with 4 bases between. The germline V gene encodes CDR1 DFQATT and CDR2 SNEGSKA (reference sequence). The CDR3 length is 11 residues. CDR3: CSASNNYGYTF. The CDR3 nucleotides read TGCAGTGCTAGTAACAACTATGGCTACACCTTC.

The chain joins TRBV28 to TRBJ2-7; no definite D call. Trimming pared 6 bases from V and 3 bases from J, leaving 6 bases between. There are 11 residues in the CDR3. Germline V gene data show CDR1 as MDHEN and CDR2 as SYDVKM. CDR3 bases: TGTGCCAGCAGCCGCCTCTACGAGCAGTACTTC. It yields the protein CASSRLYEQYF.

The chain couples TRBV6-1 to TRBJ1-6, with 7 bases identical to TRBD1. The CDR3 contains 15 residues. With 6 bases clipped from V and 4 bases from J, the junction kept 6 bases outside the gene matches. Germline loops: CDR1 MNHNS, CDR2 SASEGT. CDR3 nucleotides: TGTGCCAGCAGACCCAGGGGGGATTATAATTCACCCCTCCACTTT. Translated, it gives CASRPRGDYNSPLHF.

The V call is TRBV10-3, the J call TRBJ1-2, with 7 bases fitting TRBD1. Looked up from germline, CDR1 is ENHRY and CDR2 is SYGVKD. V gave up 6 bases and J gave up 2 bases; unmatched junction bases: 6. CDR3 length: 14 residues. CDR3 region: CAIRGGGGNYGYTF. The CDR3 coding sequence is TGTGCCATCAGAGGAGGAGGGGGCAACTATGGCTACACCTTC.

This rearrangement joins TRBV4-2 to TRBJ2-7; no reliable D call. This CDR3 spans 14 amino acids. Looked up from germline, CDR1 is LGHNA and CDR2 is YNFKEQ. Trimming cost V 1 base and J 9 bases, with 16 bases left between them. CDR3 bases: TGTGCCAGCAGCCAAGGAAGAGAGGCGAGGAGGCAGTACTTC. Protein product: CASSQGREARRQYF.

This clone has a handful of counts. V gene TRBV6-5 combines with J gene TRBJ1-4, with 10 bases lining up with TRBD1. The CDR3 is 14 amino acids. Germline lookup yields CDR1 MNHEY and CDR2 SVGAGI. J lost 11 bases, V lost 7 bases, and 10 bases had no gene match. CDR3 amino acids: CASTNNRDRGKLFF. As DNA, the CDR3 is TGTGCCAGCACCAACAACCGGGACAGGGGTAAACTGTTTTTT.

V usage is TRBV7-2 and J usage is TRBJ1-1; D ambiguous. V was pared by 0 bases and J by 1 base, with 3 bases between. The CDR3 covers 13 residues. Germline V gene data show CDR1 as SGHTA and CDR2 as FQGNSA. CDR3 in DNA: TGTGCCAGCAGCTTAGCCAGGAACACTGAAGCTTTCTTT. This codes for CASSLARNTEAFF.

The table lists this clone with a count of one. The rearrangement joins TRBV28 to TRBJ2-5; D unclear. The better agreement between TRBJ2-7 and the DNA end casts doubt on the J call. Germline CDR1 MDHEN, CDR2 SYDVKM. This CDR3 has 12 residues. The CDR3 region is CASSFRPYEQYF. The CDR3 DNA reads as TGTGCCAGCAGTTTCAGGCCTTACGAGCAGTACTTC.

V gene TRBV30 combines with J gene TRBJ2-1; D unclear. CDR3 length equals 11 residues. With 2 bases removed from V and 13 bases from J, the gap between germline ends came to 12 bases. Germline lookup yields CDR1 GTSNPN and CDR2 SVGIG (reference sequence). The CDR3 protein is CAWSRSVIQFF. In nucleotides, the CDR3 is TGTGCCTGGAGTAGGAGCGTGATCCAGTTCTTC.

The V and J genes are TRBV2 and TRBJ2-1; 16 bases are shared with TRBD2. The CDR3 has 18 amino acids. Trimming at V came to 6 bases and at J to 9 bases, leaving 14 bases not matched to a gene. Germline CDR1 reads SNHLY; CDR2 reads FYNNEI. CDR3 DNA sequence: TGTGCCAGCAGCAAAAACCTGGGACTAGCGGGGGGGCCGGGTGAGCAGTTCTTC. This gives the protein CASSKNLGLAGGPGEQFF.